Here is one T cell receptor beta chain with its context. Per the original methods: Amplification of reference gene primers provided the estimated nucleated cell counts. TCRdb keeps only in-frame clones here, not all; method: immunoSEQ multiplex PCR. D and trimming come from the DNA, and the V and J calls and clone size come from that table. Of some 200,000 clones detected, 70% to 90% appear once; the ten largest clones hold about 0.77%. The data are from a study of blood T cell repertoires in COVID-19. The CDR3 runs 15 residues. Germline loops: CDR1 SGHAT, CDR2 FQNNGV. V shed 1 base, J shed 4 bases, and the junction held 0 bases outside the gene matches.

The sample comprised PBMCs or T cells enriched from blood (not recorded which). This receptor was identified in a woman aged 18-35 years who had recovered from COVID-19. This rearrangement joins TRBV11-2 to TRBJ2-3; TRBD2 matches 12 bases. The CDR3 bases are TGTGCCAGCAGCTTAGGACTAGCGGGAGCAGATACGCAGTATTTT. It translates to CASSLGLAGADTQYF.